What follows are 11 T cell receptor beta chains derived from one specimen sequenced in a study of T cell repertoires in cytomegalovirus infection. One entry per CDR3 protein results from TCRdb running MiXCR on the reads. The sample contains about 5,500 distinct CDR3 sequences, approximately 53% of which appear only once. Their antigens remain unidentified. Sequenced: PBMCs, sequenced either directly or after in vitro stimulation (not recorded which). Receptor source: a human donor in good health (CMV status not recorded). Some clones in this sample may be carry-over from other donors' samples.

The chain links TRBV7-2 to TRBJ1-5; 8 nucleotides match TRBD1. The CDR3 is 20 amino acids. CDR1 and CDR2 (germline): SGHTA, FQGNSA. Losses at the gene ends were 5 bases for V and 3 bases for J; bases not matched to a gene: 21. In DNA, the CDR3 is TGTGCCAGCAGCGATAGGACAGGGCAGATTGCGGGACAGTTCAATCAGCCCCAGCATTTT. Its protein product is CASSDRTGQIAGQFNQPQHF.

V is TRBV7-2 and J is TRBJ1-1; perhaps TRBD1 as D (5 bases). Germline assignment: CDR1 SGHTA and CDR2 FQGNSA. Trimming took off 2 bases at V and 7 bases at J, with 14 bases between the two ends. This CDR3 contains 14 residues. Here the CDR3 reads CASSLMQGGDEAFF. The CDR3 nucleotides are TGTGCCAGCAGCTTAATGCAGGGCGGGGATGAAGCTTTCTTT.

This chain joins TRBV7-8 and TRBJ2-7, with D tentatively TRBD1 (6 bases). This CDR3 comprises 14 residues. Germline V gene data show CDR1 as SGHVS and CDR2 as FQNEAQ. The ends were cut back, 9 bases at V and 6 bases at J, with 21 bases in the middle. The CDR3 protein is CARIWDTPCVEQYF. In nucleotides, the CDR3 is TGTGCCAGAATATGGGACACCCCTTGCGTCGAGCAGTACTTC.

The chain recombines TRBV7-2 with TRBJ2-1; D gene uncertain. The CDR3 totals 14 residues. The V and J ends lost 8 bases and 10 bases respectively, with 21 bases between them. Germline loops: CDR1 SGHTA, CDR2 FQGNSA. CDR3 coding DNA: TGTGCCAGCCGCCTGGCGCGAGTACGGAACGAGCAGTTCTTC. This codes for CASRLARVRNEQFF.

This clonotype has just a few counts. V gene TRBV28 combines with J gene TRBJ2-1, with TRBD1 matching 9 bases. The V segment lost 3 bases and the J segment 16 bases; nucleotides outside the gene matches: 7. CDR3 length: 12 residues. The germline gives CDR1 MDHEN, CDR2 SYDVKM. Written as DNA, the CDR3 is TGTGCCAGCAGTTTCGGGACAGGGCTTCATTTCTTC. Translated, it gives CASSFGTGLHFF.

Points on this clonotype: At one end the junction does not follow the germline gene, possibly because of a read error. This sequence joins TRBV7-2 and TRBJ1-2, with 7 bases aligning to TRBD1. This CDR3 has 19 amino acids. Germline CDR1 SGHTA, CDR2 FQGNSA. The CDR3, as DNA: TGTGCCAGCAGCTTAGGGGACGTCCCTCCGACAGGGTTGGGTAGTGTCTCCACATTC. The encoded protein is CASSLGDVPPTGLGSVSTF. The full variable domain, completed using reference TRBV7-2 and TRBJ1-2, is GAGVSQSPSNKVTEKGKDVELRCDPISGHTALYWYRQSLGQGLEFLIYFQGNSAPDKSGLPSDRFSAERTGGSVSTLTIQRTQQEDSAVYLCASSLGDVPPTGLGSVSTFGSGTRLTVV.

Note on this clonotype: The junction differs from germline at one of its ends, possibly a read error. CDR3 sequence reads: CASSIAGVAYEHYF. The CDR3, as DNA: TGTGCCAGTAGTATCGCGGGCGTAGCCTACGAGCATTACTTC. This sequence joins TRBV19 and TRBJ2-7; D may be TRBD2 (5 bases). Germline CDR1 and CDR2: LNHDA and SQIVND (reference sequence). The CDR3 is made up of 14 amino acids.

This clonotype came up a few times. One end of the junction does not line up with germline, which may come from a read error. The chain links TRBV6-2 or TRBV6-3 to TRBJ1-1; D gene unclear. Per germline, CDR1 MNHEY and CDR2 SVGEGT. The CDR3 runs to 14 residues. CDR3 nucleotide sequence: TGTTCCAGCAGTTACCCAGAACCGCACACTGAAGCTTTCTTT. It specifies CSSSYPEPHTEAFF.

The genes are TRBV7-8 and TRBJ2-3, with 13 bases that match TRBD2. The CDR3 runs 17 residues. In germline, CDR1 is SGHVS, CDR2 FQNEAQ. V lost 1 base and J lost 5; bases outside the gene matches: 6. CDR3 residues: CASSLGGTSGAGDTQYF. CDR3 sequence (DNA): TGTGCCAGCAGCTTAGGTGGGACTAGCGGGGCGGGAGATACGCAGTATTTT.

This clonotype was detected only a few times. As the CDR3 is not closed by the conserved phenylalanine or tryptophan, this likely results from a read error. This chain connects TRBV7-8 to TRBJ2-7, with D perhaps matching TRBD1 (6 bases). V lost 7 bases, J lost 5 bases, and 18 bases lay in between. Looked up from germline, CDR1 is SGHVS and CDR2 is FQNEAQ. This CDR3 contains 14 residues. CDR3 residues: CASIWDTPFDEQYL. The CDR3 bases are TGTGCCAGCATCTGGGACACCCCTTTCGACGAGCAGTACTTA.

In the case of this clonotype: The junction departs from germline at one end; a sequencing error may be responsible. V usage is TRBV6-5 and J usage is TRBJ1-5; unclear D gene. The CDR3 loop spans 14 amino acids. In germline, CDR1 is MNHEY, CDR2 SVGAGI. CDR3 DNA sequence: TGTGCCAGCAGCATGGTACAGAAGAATCCGCCCCCGCATTTT. Its protein product is CASSMVQKNPPPHF.